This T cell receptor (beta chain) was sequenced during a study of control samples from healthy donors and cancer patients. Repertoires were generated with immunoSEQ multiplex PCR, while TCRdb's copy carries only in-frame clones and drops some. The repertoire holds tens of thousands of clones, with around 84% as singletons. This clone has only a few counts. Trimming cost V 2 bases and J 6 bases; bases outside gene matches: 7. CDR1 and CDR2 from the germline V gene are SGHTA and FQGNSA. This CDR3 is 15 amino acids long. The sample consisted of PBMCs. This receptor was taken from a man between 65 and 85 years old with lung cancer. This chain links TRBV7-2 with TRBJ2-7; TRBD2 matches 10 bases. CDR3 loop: CASSLYTSGVGEQYF. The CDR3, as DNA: TGTGCCAGCAGCTTATATACTAGCGGGGTGGGCGAGCAGTACTTC.